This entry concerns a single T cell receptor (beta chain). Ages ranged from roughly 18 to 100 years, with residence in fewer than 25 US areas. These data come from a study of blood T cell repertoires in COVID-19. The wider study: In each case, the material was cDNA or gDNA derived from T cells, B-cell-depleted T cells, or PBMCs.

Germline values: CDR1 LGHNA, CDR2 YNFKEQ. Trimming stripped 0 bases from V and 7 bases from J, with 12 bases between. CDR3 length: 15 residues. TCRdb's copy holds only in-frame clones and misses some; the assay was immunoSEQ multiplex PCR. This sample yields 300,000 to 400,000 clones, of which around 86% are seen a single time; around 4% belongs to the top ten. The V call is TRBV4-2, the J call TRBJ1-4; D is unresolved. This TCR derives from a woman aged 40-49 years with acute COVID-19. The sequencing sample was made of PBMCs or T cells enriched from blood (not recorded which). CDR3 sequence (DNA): TGTGCCAGCAGCCAAGAGACATTGGCCCCTGAAAAACTGTTTTTT. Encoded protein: CASSQETLAPEKLFF.